This T cell receptor beta chain emerged from a study of blood T cells in healthy people across ages. Study results and limitations: Naive and antigen-experienced cells were not separated, limiting conclusive comparison.

The use of a sample-barcoded 5' primer and a J-beta primer mix characterized a second PCR of roughly 6 to 11 cycles. TCRdb analysed the 5' RACE reads with MiXCR anew, one entry per CDR3 protein. The table has around 1,000,000 distinct CDR3 sequences, around 25% seen once; the top ten hold less than 0.75%. Isolated PBMCs totaled at least 6.5 million in each sample. Germline V gene sequence: CDR1 SGHNT, CDR2 YYREEE (reference sequence). Between the trimmed V and J ends, which lost 0 bases and 0 bases, there was a span of 6 bases. This CDR3 contains 14 residues. This clonotype was detected a few times. Its antigen is undetermined. The same sample was also used in a study of T cells of mothers and their children.

The TCR sequence derives from a girl aged 2 to 9 in good health. The genes are TRBV5-4 and TRBJ2-5; D gene uncertain. The sample taken for sequencing was blood. The CDR3 reads CASSLEVNQETQYF. The CDR3 bases are TGTGCCAGCAGCTTGGAGGTGAACCAAGAGACCCAGTACTTC.